These 10 T cell receptor beta chains were all obtained from the same sample, sequenced in a study of molecular identifiers for immune sequencing clone quantification. TCRdb reprocessed the PCR reads with MiXCR, giving one entry per CDR3 protein. Among over 600,000 distinct CDR3 sequences listed, about 20% were seen once. Sequenced material: naive CD8+ T cells from blood, with Jurkat cell RNA spiked in. Subset reported: FACS-sorted CD8+CD4-CCR7+CD45RA+ naive T cells. The receptor source for this set is a human donor in good health. Some libraries in this study had Jurkat cell RNA spiked in.

This clonotype was detected ten times or more. The chain recombines TRBV12-3 or TRBV12-4 with TRBJ1-1; no clear D. The CDR3 extends over 13 amino acids. The ends were cut back, 4 bases at V and 5 bases at J, with 11 bases in the middle. This CDR3 reads CASSWGRPTEAFF. The DNA of the CDR3 is TGTGCCAGCAGTTGGGGTCGGCCTACTGAAGCTTTCTTT.

The sample holds many counts of this clonotype. This chain uses TRBV20-1 with TRBJ2-1, with TRBD2 identical over 11 bases. Trimming cost V 0 bases and J 6 bases; bases outside gene matches: 7. The germline V gene encodes CDR1 DFQATT and CDR2 SNEGSKA (reference sequence). The CDR3 contains 16 residues. The CDR3 sequence is CSARDSWLAGGNEQFF. Written as DNA, the CDR3 is TGCAGTGCTAGAGATTCGTGGCTAGCGGGGGGCAATGAGCAGTTCTTC.

This clonotype turned up a few times. The genes are TRBV4-3 and TRBJ2-5; no firm D call. Germline-derived CDR1 and CDR2 are LGHNA and YSLEER. The CDR3 has 13 residues. V lost 4 bases and J lost 5, with 11 bases in between. The CDR3, as DNA: TGCGCCAGCAGCCGAGACTTGTGGGAGACCCAGTACTTC. It specifies CASSRDLWETQYF.

On this clonotype itself: A read error may explain this, as a much larger clone is one base away. J is TRBJ2-7 and V is TRBV20-1; maybe TRBD1 (5 bases). CDR3 length: 15 residues. Germline V CDR1 and CDR2: DFQATT, SNEGSKA (reference sequence). The CDR3: CSARLDNQSNYELYF. As DNA, the CDR3 is TGCAGTGCTAGACTGGACAACCAATCCAACTACGAGCTGTACTTC.

In its sample, this clonotype was seen a few times. V gene TRBV7-9 combines with J gene TRBJ2-1, with 7 bases lining up with TRBD2. J was trimmed by 2 bases and V by 5 bases; bases with no gene match: 6. Per germline, CDR1 SEHNR and CDR2 FQNEAQ (reference sequence). The CDR3 is made up of 15 amino acids. CDR3 DNA sequence: TGTGCCAGCAGCCTACTAGCGTCCACCTACAATGAGCAGTTCTTC. It encodes CASSLLASTYNEQFF.

The V and J genes are TRBV4-3 and TRBJ2-3, with D hard to call. The germline V gene has CDR1 LGHNA and CDR2 YSLEER. Trimming pared 0 bases from V and 5 bases from J, leaving 6 bases between. The CDR3 has 13 amino acids. The CDR3 sequence is CASSQDDGDTQYF. CDR3 bases: TGCGCCAGCAGCCAAGATGATGGAGATACGCAGTATTTT.

The chain has TRBV3-2 and TRBJ1-2; the table's D gene call, TRBD1, was not cross checked with the DNA. TRBV3-2 is assigned pseudogene status. CDR3 length: 16 amino acids. CDR3 residues: CASSPLVVGRTDGYTF. The CDR3 region has the DNA TGTGCCAGCAGCCCTTTAGTCGTGGGCAGGACAGATGGCTACACCTTC.

In this sample, this clonotype turned up many times. CDR3 residues: CASRASSTDTQYF. CDR3 DNA sequence: TGTGCCTCCCGAGCGTCGAGCACAGATACGCAGTATTTT. The chain carries TRBV24-1 and TRBJ2-3; D is undetermined. The V and J ends lost 12 bases and 0 bases respectively, with 12 bases between them. CDR3 length: 13 amino acids. Germline CDR1 reads KGHDR; CDR2 reads SFDVKD.

The sample holds a few counts of this clonotype. A single base separates this from a much larger clone, so it may be a read error. The V and J genes are TRBV7-9 and TRBJ2-7, with D unclear. Germline V lookup: CDR1 SEHNR, CDR2 FQNEAQ (reference sequence). This CDR3 contains 12 residues. V was shortened by 5 bases and J by 6 bases, with 11 bases between the two germline ends. The CDR3: CASSPNRCEQYF. In nucleotides, the CDR3 is TGTGCCAGCAGCCCGAATCGCTGCGAGCAGTACTTC.

This clonotype was counted only a few times. CDR3 protein: CAWSVALEFTDRDTEAFF. In DNA, the CDR3 is TGTGCCTGGAGTGTGGCTTTGGAGTTTACTGACAGGGACACTGAAGCTTTCTTT. This sequence joins TRBV30 and TRBJ1-1; 7 bases align to TRBD1. CDR1 is GTSNPN, CDR2 SVGIG, per germline (reference sequence). J was trimmed by 3 bases and V by 0 bases; bases with no gene match: 16. This CDR3 has 18 amino acids. The full variable domain, in which reference TRBV30 and TRBJ1-1 provide the parts outside the CDR3, is SQTIHQWPATLVQPVGSPLSLECTVEGTSNPNLYWYRQAAGRGLQLLFYSVGIGQISSEVPQNLSASRPQDRQFILSSKKLLLSDSGFYLCAWSVALEFTDRDTEAFFGQGTRLTVV.